Included here is one TCR beta chain sequence, with context. Antigen unknown. CDR1 SGHDT and CDR2 YYEEEE come from the germline V gene. This CDR3 is built from 14 residues. Trimming removed 4 bases at V and 2 bases at J, with 11 bases between. The record originates from a study of CD8 T cells in Susac syndrome. Study-wide results and limits: It was acknowledged in the study that the number of individuals who were included in its TCR sequencing and HLA analysis was relatively small.

It was treatment-naive patients with stable or active relapsing-remitting disease who made up the multiple sclerosis controls. TEMRA cells were FACS-enriched and CD8+ and CD4+ T cells negatively isolated. Random hexamers primed reverse transcription of about 0.45 to 1 ug RNA. An immunoSEQ multiplex PCR amplified TCR beta CDR3 over 54 Vbeta and 13 Jbeta. From the immunoSEQ multiplex PCR reads, TCRdb called clonotypes with MiXCR, one entry per CDR3 protein. The table has about 400,000 distinct CDR3 sequences, about 85% seen once. This receptor was obtained from a human donor with multiple sclerosis. The specimen was CD8+ T cells from PBMCs. V is TRBV5-6 and J is TRBJ2-3; tentative D call: TRBD1 (6 bases). The CDR3 bases are TGTGCCAGCAGCATAGGACAGTCCACAGATACGCAGTATTTT. It specifies CASSIGQSTDTQYF.